This note documents a single T cell receptor (beta chain) sequence. Its target antigen remains unknown. This specimen comes from a study of cytomegalovirus exposure and HLA in healthy donors (dated by TCRdb to about 2017). Regarding the complete study: In an earlier analysis of under 750 of the donors, 276 Gb of sequence data and 117 million unique TCR beta sequences from approximately 180 million T cells were reported. The aim of the study was to test whether cataloging public T cell receptors could identify signatures of past pathogen exposure. A later genetic analysis took genome-wide SNP genotypes for about three fifths of the roughly 670 donors and used that subset as a discovery cohort. Rather than using new phenotypic data, the later analysis identified candidate immune exposures from TCR beta sequences and from how often those sequences occurred across donors. On average, around 230,000 unique TCR beta nucleotide sequences were sequenced per donor among a few hundred genotyped donors of the cohort, with roughly 18% of those sequences being non-productive. Typing coverage differed by locus: A, B, C, DRB1 and DQB1 were typed in about 620-640 donors, DQA1 in about 510, DPA1 in 600 to 610, and DPB1 in 400 to 480. Among the approximately 420 genotyped donors, approximately 77% belonged to the genetic ancestry cluster associated with self-reported Caucasian donors. The study profiled the T cell repertoires of approximately 700 subjects by immunosequencing and related them to cytomegalovirus serostatus. Along with the roughly 610-subject first cohort, a separate validation cohort of around 110 different subjects was used. An earlier analysis of some 500 of the donors used high-throughput TCR beta sequencing to judge whether each TCR beta V gene segment behaved as functional or pseudogenic. A later analysis re-examined previously published TCR beta repertoires from 610 or so donors and added high-resolution HLA genotyping to investigate patterns of TCR occurrence. HLA typing included class I and class II loci at four-digit resolution. An early release covering over 500 HLA-typed donors comprised approximately 290 gigabases of sequencing data and around 86 million unique TCR sequences. Donor age, sex, ethnicity and CMV serostatus were compiled together with the repertoire data. Every discovery cohort repertoire had been produced on one sequencing platform. High-throughput TCR immunosequencing, statistical association of individual TCRs with disease status, and machine learning were combined to predict cytomegalovirus infection status. Roughly 5 DR-DQ haplotypes were handled as single units for association and clustering, since linkage in the cohort was strong. The paper's findings and limits, for the study overall: Broadly in line with IMGT annotations, most TCR beta V segments showed up in productive rearrangements about 87% or about 30% of the time in an earlier analysis of under 700 of the donors. Because the 87-base-pair reads could not distinguish some IMGT-functional V segments, including TRBV6-2 and TRBV6-3, those segments were excluded. Sequencing depth was assumed to be roughly uniform across donors in the presence/absence analyses, though that assumption may not hold. At a false discovery rate of 0.05, a later analysis linked 16,951 TCR beta sequences to specific HLA alleles. A further reported finding was that TCR beta sequences accurately predicted the HLA-A and HLA-B alleles for most subjects in the first cohort. A few of the identified cytomegalovirus-associated TCR beta chains were confirmed in vitro to be specific for cytomegalovirus antigens. A group of highly shared sequence variants was considered likely to be a technical artifact of the sequencing pipeline. CMV serostatus was the only immune exposure information available for the cohort. Linkage disequilibrium might explain the correlated functional status among segregating V segments, but an unknown experimental factor could not be ruled out. Strong co-occurrence of HLA alleles, especially DR and DQ, made assigning TCR associations to individual alleles difficult. A later genetic analysis reported fewer N-insertions in productive TCRs among donors in an Asian-associated ancestry cluster than the approximately 700-donor mean. A total of 150 or so TCR beta chains were listed by the study as associated with cytomegalovirus. Only TCR beta chains were sequenced in this cohort, and the absence of alpha or paired-chain data limited detectable features. In a later genetic analysis, a missense DCLRE1C variant was associated with V-gene and J-gene trimming of TCR beta chains, and the association was replicated in an independent cohort. Over 15 rarely observed V segments, including chromosome 9 orphons, were excluded from the earlier analysis of about 500 of the donors because counts were too low. According to a later analysis, most CMV-associated TCR beta chains appeared to be HLA-restricted, and the HLA associations seemed to be driven largely by CMV exposure. It was suggested by the authors that the approach could potentially be generalized to other disease states and immunological phenotypes. Most TCR sequences were seen in very few donors, while some public TCRs were found in many individuals. A later analysis reported that several top co-occurrence clusters appeared linked to parvovirus B19, influenza, CMV and Epstein-Barr virus. In a later analysis, HLA-associated TCR beta chains were found to be more clonally expanded and to have lower generation probabilities than equally common non-associated chains. In both the original and validation cohorts, the classifier was reported to diagnose cytomegalovirus status with high specificity and sensitivity. A later analysis found that TCR association rates varied across HLA loci, with DRB1 alleles showing the most associated TCRs and HLA-C alleles the fewest. Because HLA typing was missing for some donors at each locus, association tests included only the typed subset.

The cohort consisted of approximately 670 healthy bone marrow donors. At the time of sampling, every cohort member was nominally healthy, though immune exposures that went unrecorded were likely present. The donor was CMV seronegative and was included in the group of about 400 seronegative cohort members. Every donor gave a peripheral blood sample, and the peripheral blood mononuclear cells from that sample were used for TCR beta sequencing. The Qiagen DNeasy Blood Extraction Kit was used to extract genomic DNA from the blood cell samples. Libraries were prepared through the immunoSEQ multiplex PCR assay. The multiplex PCR relied on a mix of 60 forward primers for TCR Vbeta segments and 13 reverse primers for TCR Jbeta segments. Amplification of the CDR3 region of rearranged TCR beta genes was performed with a multiplex PCR assay on genomic DNA. On the Illumina HiSeq System, the amplified TCR beta libraries were sequenced as 87-base-pair reads. The source study handled its data this way. Across the 600 to 700 repertoires, a later analysis counted 75 million to 90 million unique TCR beta chains, approximately 12 million of which were shared by at least two donors. Raw reads were error-corrected and collapsed into unique sequences by a nearest-neighbor algorithm in which closely related sequences were merged to remove PCR and sequencing errors. To assign V, D and J gene segments, CDR3 sequences were aligned to IMGT reference sequences. For a sequence to be retained, at least a six-nucleotide match to both a V gene segment and a J gene segment was required. A rearrangement counted as productive if the CDR3 had no stop codons and remained in frame with V and J, and every other rearrangement counted as non-productive. CDR3 was defined by IMGT convention, running from the second conserved V-encoded cysteine to the conserved J-encoded phenylalanine. The earlier analysis of about 570 of the donors excluded any sequence lacking an unambiguous match to a single V gene segment. In an earlier analysis of a few hundred of the donors, V segments were called functional above 56.7% productive rearrangements and were called segregating when the between-donor standard deviation exceeded 5%. To diagnose cytomegalovirus status from the catalog of TCR beta chain sequences, a statistical classification framework was built. V and J gene assignment, in a later analysis, came from comparing TCR nucleotide sequences with IMGT/GENE-DB human TR gene sequences. The TCRdist pipeline was used in a later analysis to assign CDR3 sequences and most-parsimonious VDJ recombination scenarios. A later analysis defined each TCR beta chain by its CDR3 amino acid sequence plus V-gene family, and excluded reads lacking a unique V-gene family. As a way to deal with suspected cross-contamination and a sequencing artifact, a later analysis dropped approximately 590 nucleotide sequences that were highly shared and had low generation probability. In a later analysis, a clonal expansion index for each public chain was calculated from normalized within-repertoire ranks of inferred template counts. In a later analysis, generation probabilities were computed with a VDJ recombination model fitted to out-of-frame rearrangements, and the resulting probabilities were checked against IGoR. In a later analysis, TCR-TCR, TCR-HLA and TCR-CMV co-occurrence was scored with hypergeometric tests, and a repertoire-size bias correction was applied to TCR pairs. False discovery rates were estimated in a later analysis by permuting HLA or CMV assignments 20 times. In a later analysis, co-occurring TCRs were grouped using DBSCAN, and TCRdist sequence similarity was added for clustering within HLA-allele-positive subsets. Repertoires with fewer than 30,000 or more than 120,000 public chains, plus five repertoires with anomalous nucleotide sharing, were excluded from co-occurrence clustering. In TCRdb, the immuneACCESS table is reduced to in-frame sequences with V and J assigned. These tables do not hold every clone; where another copy was compared, an unresolved V gene accounts for under half, and the others remain unexplained. That table supplies the V and J calls and clone size; D and trimming were determined from the DNA. The sample table gives about 130,000 clones. Of the sample, 1.5% to 1.8% is held by the ten largest clones.

Trimming takes 0 bases from V and 8 bases from J, and the germline ends sit 12 bases apart. CDR1 and CDR2, per the germline V gene, are SGHRS and YFSETQ. The CDR3, cysteine through phenylalanine, is 14 amino acids long. Of all the DNA, just the CDR3 is kept, 42 bases in frame from base 1. The sequence was collected from a middle-aged woman in good health and CMV-seronegative. What was sequenced was PBMCs. The chain uses TRBV5-1 and TRBJ1-5; the D gene lacks a confident call. DNA sequence: TGCGCCAGCAGCTTGGGGATAGGGCGGGAGCCCCAGCATTTT. It encodes CASSLGIGREPQHF.